This passage covers 5 T cell receptor beta chains from one sample sequenced in a study of T cell repertoires in cytomegalovirus infection. Their specific antigens are unknown. TCRdb used MiXCR to reprocess the reads, holding one entry per CDR3 protein. The sample yields approximately 770,000 distinct CDR3 sequences, 25% to 30% seen once. Sequenced here: cultured CD8+ T cells from PBMCs, sampled from culture after CMV antigen stimulation. The receptors here all came from a human donor in good health (CMV status not recorded). Some clones in this sample may be carry-over from other donors' samples.

This chain connects TRBV6-1 to TRBJ1-5; 8 nucleotides match TRBD1. The CDR3 is made up of 20 amino acids. The germline V gene encodes CDR1 MNHNS and CDR2 SASEGT. V trimming: 2 bases; J trimming: 2 bases; junction bases outside the gene matches: 17. In DNA form, the CDR3 reads TGTGCCAGCAGTGAAAAGGAAGGCAGGGGGCAGATGACGGGCAATCAGCCCCAGCATTTT. Encoded protein: CASSEKEGRGQMTGNQPQHF.

The sample holds many counts of this clonotype. This chain uses TRBV5-1 with TRBJ1-2; D not resolved. The CDR3 has 11 amino acids. The germline CDR1 and CDR2 sequences are SGHRS and YFSETQ. With 4 bases removed from V and 7 bases from J, the gap between germline ends came to 8 bases. CDR3 loop: CASSGRGGYTF. For the CDR3, the DNA is TGCGCCAGCAGCGGTAGAGGTGGCTACACCTTC.

The chain combines TRBV4-1 with TRBJ2-5, with TRBD2 identical over 8 bases. The CDR3 totals 14 residues. Germline CDR1 MGHRA, CDR2 YSYEKL. J lost 5 bases, V lost 4 bases, and 6 bases had no gene match. The DNA of the CDR3 is TGCGCCAGCAGCCTTTGGACTAGCTCCGAGACCCAGTACTTC. Protein: CASSLWTSSETQYF.

The V gene is TRBV19, the J gene TRBJ1-1; tentatively, D is TRBD1 (6 bases). The ends were cut back, 5 bases at V and 1 base at J, with 20 bases in the middle. From germline, CDR1 is LNHDA and CDR2 SQIVND (reference sequence). CDR3 length: 17 amino acids. CDR3 protein: CASSPLTGLMGNTEAFF. The CDR3 coding sequence is TGTGCCAGTAGTCCTCTGACAGGCTTAATGGGGAACACTGAAGCTTTCTTT.

The gene calls are TRBV25-1 and TRBJ1-6; D gene ambiguous. The germline CDR1 and CDR2 sequences are MGHDK and SYGVNS. CDR3 length: 16 residues. With 3 bases removed from V and 0 bases from J, the gap between germline ends came to 9 bases. The CDR3 loop is CASSELQSSYNSPLHF. The CDR3 DNA reads TGTGCCAGCAGTGAGCTACAGAGCTCCTATAATTCACCCCTCCACTTT.